The entry that follows covers one T cell receptor beta chain sequence. What it binds is not known. Germline V gene data show CDR1 as SGHTA and CDR2 as FQGNSA. The CDR3 loop spans 15 amino acids. The trim removed 5 bases at V and 0 bases at J, leaving 3 bases unmatched. The record originates from a study of radiotherapy plus CTLA-4 blockade in lung cancer. Whole-study context: Disease control was achieved by over 25% of patients, and objective responses by 18%. Regarding the study as a whole: In blood, after radiotherapy plus ipilimumab, tumor-derived TCR clones expanded.

Some clones are missing from TCRdb's copy, which holds only in-frame ones; the method was immunoSEQ multiplex PCR. The sample includes 60,000 to 70,000 clones, around four fifths seen only once; the top ten take less than 5%. The chain couples TRBV7-2 to TRBJ2-3; 9 bases fit TRBD2. The TCR was taken from a human donor with non-small cell lung cancer who had a partial response to radiotherapy plus ipilimumab. Sample: peripheral blood, taken from a patient treated with radiotherapy plus ipilimumab. The CDR3 reads CASSPSGASTDTQYF. The CDR3 bases are TGTGCCAGCAGCCCTAGCGGGGCGAGCACAGATACGCAGTATTTT.